This TCR beta chain was identified during a study of a mutant IDH1 vaccine in newly diagnosed glioma. Clones were sequenced by immunoSEQ multiplex PCR, and TCRdb holds only the in-frame ones, with some missing. The table includes tens of thousands of clones, 75% to 85% detected once. As for this clone: The antigen remains undetermined.

The CDR3 consists of 14 residues. The V end lost 5 bases, the J end lost 1 base, and 11 bases lay between the germline ends. Germline CDR1 is MNHEY and CDR2 is SVGAGI. Indicated time point: week 11, during vaccination. The investigators gave 300 ug of mutant IDH1 20-mer peptide in each vaccine dose, together with topical imiquimod. The chain recombines TRBV6-5 with TRBJ2-5; no clear D. The input for sequencing was PBMCs, taken from a glioma patient whose treatment included an IDH1 peptide vaccine. The sequence came from a man aged 45 to 65 with glioma. The CDR3 DNA is TGTGCCAGCAGTCGTAGGTTTGGCCAAGAGACCCAGTACTTC. Amino acids: CASSRRFGQETQYF.